The rows below give T cell receptor beta chains drawn from one sample of a study of blood T cell repertoires in COVID-19. Libraries were prepared by immunoSEQ multiplex PCR; TCRdb keeps only in-frame clonotypes and omits some of them. Among under 75,000 clones listed, less than 85% were seen once. The specimen sequenced was peripheral blood. The receptors shown here come from a woman aged 45-65 years with active or convalescent COVID-19. The CDR3 runs from the conserved cysteine through the conserved F or W. D genes are given only for firm matches. Clone size is not always given. Where it is, it says once, few, many or a class for expanded clones.

>TRBV11-2|.|TRBJ2-7|14|.
CASSSGTPSYEQYF
TGTGCCAGCAGCTCCGGGACACCCTCCTACGAGCAGTACTTC
>TRBV10-2|TRBD1|TRBJ1-4|14|.
CASSDRAGTGKLFF
TGCGCCAGCTCAGATAGGGCGGGGACAGGGAAACTGTTTTTT
>TRBV7-8|.|TRBJ2-1|16|.
CASSSLVVNLLNEQFF
TGTGCCAGCAGCTCCTTAGTAGTGAACCTACTCAATGAGCAGTTCTTC
>TRBV18|TRBD1|TRBJ2-2|16|.
CASSLFRDRDTGELFF
TGTGCCAGCTCACTTTTCCGGGACAGAGACACCGGGGAGCTGTTTTTT
>TRBV10-3|TRBD1|TRBJ1-1|13|.
CAIRGQGDTEAFF
TGTGCCATCAGGGGACAGGGGGACACTGAAGCTTTCTTT
>TRBV2|.|TRBJ1-2|13|few
CASSERVGYGYTF
TGTGCCAGCAGTGAGAGGGTCGGGTATGGCTACACCTTC
>TRBV6-5|TRBD1|TRBJ1-6|15|.
CASSFGQGFDSPLHF
TGTGCCAGCAGTTTCGGACAGGGTTTTGATTCACCCCTCCACTTT
>TRBV4-1|TRBD1|TRBJ2-7|16|few
CASSQRDRGGFHEQYF
TGCGCCAGCAGCCAAAGGGACAGGGGAGGGTTCCACGAGCAGTACTTC
>TRBV6-2/TRBV6-3|TRBD2|TRBJ2-2|18|few
CASSYPTSGRTNTGELFF
TGTGCCAGCAGTTACCCGACTAGCGGGAGGACGAACACCGGGGAGCTGTTTTTT
>TRBV9|.|TRBJ2-5|16|.
CASSVGSGLTQETQYF
TGTGCCAGCAGCGTAGGATCTGGGCTAACCCAAGAGACCCAGTACTTC
>TRBV5-1|.|TRBJ2-7|15|.
CASSSTGHPTYEQYF
TGCGCCAGCAGCTCGACAGGTCATCCAACCTACGAGCAGTACTTC
>TRBV6-1|.|TRBJ2-7|17|few
CASSEGIYRVNTYEQYF
TGTGCCAGCAGTGAAGGTATCTACAGGGTTAATACCTACGAGCAGTACTTC
>TRBV2|TRBD2|TRBJ2-1|15|many
CASSDPGRKYNEQFF
TGTGCCAGCAGTGATCCCGGGAGGAAATACAATGAGCAGTTCTTC